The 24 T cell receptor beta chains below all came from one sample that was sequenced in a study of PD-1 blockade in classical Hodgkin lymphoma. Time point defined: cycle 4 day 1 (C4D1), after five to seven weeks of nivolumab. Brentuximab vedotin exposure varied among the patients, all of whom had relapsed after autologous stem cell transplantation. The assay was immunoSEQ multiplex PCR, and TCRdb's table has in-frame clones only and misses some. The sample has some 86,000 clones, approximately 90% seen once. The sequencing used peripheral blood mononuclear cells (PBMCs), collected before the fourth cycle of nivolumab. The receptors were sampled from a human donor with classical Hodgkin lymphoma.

For the CDR3, the DNA is TGTGCCAGCAGCCAAGACCTACAGGGATATCAGCCCCAGCATTTT. Its protein product is CASSQDLQGYQPQHF. V is TRBV4-2 and J is TRBJ1-5; a weak D match, TRBD1 (6 bases). Germline-derived CDR1 and CDR2 are LGHNA and YNFKEQ. The V gene lost 0 bases and the J gene lost 5 bases, with 11 bases spanning the gap. This CDR3 contains 15 residues.

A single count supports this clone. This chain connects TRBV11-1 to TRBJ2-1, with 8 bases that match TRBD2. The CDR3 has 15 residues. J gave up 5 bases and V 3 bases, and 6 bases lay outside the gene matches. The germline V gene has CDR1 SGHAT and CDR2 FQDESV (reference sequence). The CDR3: CASSLDGGVNNEQFF. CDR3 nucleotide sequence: TGTGCCAGCAGCTTGGACGGGGGGGTAAACAATGAGCAGTTCTTC.

CDR3 loop: CASSLLAGGPNTGELFF. CDR3 DNA: TGTGCCAGCAGCCTACTAGCGGGGGGACCGAACACCGGGGAGCTGTTTTTT. This chain links TRBV4-2 with TRBJ2-2, with 12 bases that match TRBD2. This CDR3 spans 17 amino acids. The V segment lost 4 bases and the J segment 0 bases; nucleotides outside the gene matches: 3. CDR1 is LGHNA, CDR2 YNFKEQ, per germline.

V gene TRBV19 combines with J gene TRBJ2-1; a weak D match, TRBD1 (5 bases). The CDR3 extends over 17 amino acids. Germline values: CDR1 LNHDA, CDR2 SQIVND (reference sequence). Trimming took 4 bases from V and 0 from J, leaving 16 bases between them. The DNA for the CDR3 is TGTGCCAGTAGTAGCCGACAGAACCCCTACTCCTACAATGAGCAGTTCTTC. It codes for CASSSRQNPYSYNEQFF.

The CDR3 protein is CASSSQGYGFEQYF. The CDR3, as DNA: TGTGCCAGCAGTTCACAGGGGTACGGATTCGAGCAGTACTTC. V and J are TRBV6-5 and TRBJ2-7, with 7 bases fitting TRBD1. The CDR3 is 14 amino acids. CDR1 is MNHEY, CDR2 SVGAGI, per germline. J gave up 6 bases and V 4 bases, and 9 bases lay outside the gene matches.

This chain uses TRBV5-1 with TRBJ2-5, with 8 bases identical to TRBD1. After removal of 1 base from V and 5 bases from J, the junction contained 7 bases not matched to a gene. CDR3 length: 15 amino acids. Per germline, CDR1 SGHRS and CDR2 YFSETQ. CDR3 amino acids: CASSLNSDRAETQYF. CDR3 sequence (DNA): TGCGCCAGCAGCTTGAACTCGGACAGGGCGGAGACCCAGTACTTC.

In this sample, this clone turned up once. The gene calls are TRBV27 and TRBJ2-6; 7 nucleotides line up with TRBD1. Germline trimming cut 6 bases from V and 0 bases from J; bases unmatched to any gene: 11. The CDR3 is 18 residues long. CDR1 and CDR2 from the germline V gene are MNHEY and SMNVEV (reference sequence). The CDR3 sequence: CASSPRRQGRSGANVLTF. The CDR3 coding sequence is TGTGCCAGCAGCCCCCGCCGACAGGGCCGCTCTGGGGCCAACGTCCTGACTTTC.

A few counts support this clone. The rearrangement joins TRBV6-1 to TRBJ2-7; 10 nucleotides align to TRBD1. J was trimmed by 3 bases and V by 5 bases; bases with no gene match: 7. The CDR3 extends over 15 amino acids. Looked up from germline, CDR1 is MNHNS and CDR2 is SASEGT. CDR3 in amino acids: CASSTRDRGGYEQYF. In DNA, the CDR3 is TGTGCCAGCAGTACGAGGGACAGGGGAGGCTACGAGCAGTACTTC.

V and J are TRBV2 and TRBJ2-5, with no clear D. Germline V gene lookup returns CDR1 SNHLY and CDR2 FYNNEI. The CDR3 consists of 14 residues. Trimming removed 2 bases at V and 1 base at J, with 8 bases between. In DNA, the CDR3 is TGTGCCAGCAGTGAATTTAGACTCCAAGAGACCCAGTACTTC. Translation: CASSEFRLQETQYF.

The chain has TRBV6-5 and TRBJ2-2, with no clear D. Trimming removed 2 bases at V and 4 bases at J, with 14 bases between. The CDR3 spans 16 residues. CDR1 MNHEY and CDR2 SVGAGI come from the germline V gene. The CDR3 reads CASSYRIWGFTGELFF. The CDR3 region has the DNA TGTGCCAGCAGTTACCGAATATGGGGTTTCACCGGGGAGCTGTTTTTT.

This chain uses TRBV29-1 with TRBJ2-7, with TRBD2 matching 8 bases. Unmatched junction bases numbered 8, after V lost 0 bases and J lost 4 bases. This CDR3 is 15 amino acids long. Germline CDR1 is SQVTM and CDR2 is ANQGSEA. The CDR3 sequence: CSVEDRGGNVYEQYF. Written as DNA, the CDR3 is TGCAGCGTTGAAGATCGGGGGGGGAACGTTTACGAGCAGTACTTC.

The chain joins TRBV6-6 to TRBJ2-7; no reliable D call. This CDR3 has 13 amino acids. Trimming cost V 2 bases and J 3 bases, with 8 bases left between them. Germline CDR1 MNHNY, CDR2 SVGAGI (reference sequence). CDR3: CASSYGVDYEQYF. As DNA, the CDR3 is TGTGCCAGCAGTTACGGGGTGGACTACGAGCAGTACTTC.

The CDR3 is CATSRDWGDRLYEQYF. CDR3 DNA sequence: TGTGCCACCAGCAGAGATTGGGGGGACCGGCTCTACGAGCAGTACTTC. The chain employs TRBV15 and TRBJ2-7; TRBD2 is a possible D gene (6 bases). V was cut by 0 bases and J by 3 bases, with 15 bases left in between. Germline CDR1 reads LNHNV; CDR2 reads YYDKDF (reference sequence). The CDR3 totals 16 residues.

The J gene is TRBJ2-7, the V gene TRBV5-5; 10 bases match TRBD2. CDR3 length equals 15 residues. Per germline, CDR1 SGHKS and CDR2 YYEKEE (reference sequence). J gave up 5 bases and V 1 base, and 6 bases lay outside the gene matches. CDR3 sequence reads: CASSLSSGGMDEQYF. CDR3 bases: TGTGCCAGCAGCTTGTCTAGCGGGGGAATGGACGAGCAGTACTTC.

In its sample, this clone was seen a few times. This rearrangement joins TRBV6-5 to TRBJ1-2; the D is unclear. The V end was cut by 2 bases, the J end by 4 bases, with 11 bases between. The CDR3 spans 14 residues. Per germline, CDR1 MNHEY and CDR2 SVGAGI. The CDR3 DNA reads TGTGCCAGCAGTTACGCGTTGTTGGGCTATGGCTACACCTTC. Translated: CASSYALLGYGYTF.

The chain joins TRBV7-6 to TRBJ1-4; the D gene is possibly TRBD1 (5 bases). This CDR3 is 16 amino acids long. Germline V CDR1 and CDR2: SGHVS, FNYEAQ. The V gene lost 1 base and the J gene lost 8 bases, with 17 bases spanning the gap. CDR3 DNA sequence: TGTGCCAGCAGCTTAGATCCGGGGCTAGCGGGAGAAAAACTGTTTTTT. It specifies CASSLDPGLAGEKLFF.

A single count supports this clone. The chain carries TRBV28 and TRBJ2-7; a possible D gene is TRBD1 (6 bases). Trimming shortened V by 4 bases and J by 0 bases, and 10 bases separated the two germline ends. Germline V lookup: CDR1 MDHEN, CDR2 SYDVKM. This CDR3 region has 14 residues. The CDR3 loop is CASSWGHSSYEQYF. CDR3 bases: TGTGCCAGCAGTTGGGGACACTCCTCCTACGAGCAGTACTTC.

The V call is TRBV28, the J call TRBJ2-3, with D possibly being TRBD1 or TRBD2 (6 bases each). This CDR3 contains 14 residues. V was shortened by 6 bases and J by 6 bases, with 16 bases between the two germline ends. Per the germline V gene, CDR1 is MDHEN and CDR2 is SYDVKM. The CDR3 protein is CASSHGQGRDTQYF. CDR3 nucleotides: TGTGCCAGCAGCCATGGGCAGGGGAGGGATACGCAGTATTTT. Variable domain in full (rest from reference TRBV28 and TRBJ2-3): DVKVTQSSRYLVKRTGEKVFLECVQDMDHENMFWYRQDPGLGLRLIYFSYDVKMKEKGDIPEGYSVSREKKERFSLILESASTNQTSMYLCASSHGQGRDTQYFGPGTRLTVL.

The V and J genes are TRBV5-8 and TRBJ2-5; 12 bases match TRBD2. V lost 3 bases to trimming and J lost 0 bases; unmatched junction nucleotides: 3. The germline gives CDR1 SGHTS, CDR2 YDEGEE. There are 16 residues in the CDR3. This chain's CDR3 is CASSSGLAGYQETQYF. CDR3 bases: TGTGCCAGCAGCTCTGGACTAGCGGGGTACCAAGAGACCCAGTACTTC.

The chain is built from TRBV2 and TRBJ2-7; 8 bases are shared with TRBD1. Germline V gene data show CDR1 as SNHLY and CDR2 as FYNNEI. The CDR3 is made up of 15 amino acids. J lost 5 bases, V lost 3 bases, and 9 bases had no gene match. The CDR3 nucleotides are TGTGCCAGCAGTGATATTCGTGGACAGGGCCACGAGCAGTACTTC. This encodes CASSDIRGQGHEQYF.

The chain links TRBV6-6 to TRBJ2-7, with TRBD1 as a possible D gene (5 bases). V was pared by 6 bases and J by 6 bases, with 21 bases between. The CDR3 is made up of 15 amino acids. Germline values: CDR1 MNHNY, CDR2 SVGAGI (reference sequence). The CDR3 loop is CASSLGQGSLREQYF. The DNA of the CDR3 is TGTGCCAGCAGCCTTGGGCAGGGAAGTCTTCGCGAGCAGTACTTC.

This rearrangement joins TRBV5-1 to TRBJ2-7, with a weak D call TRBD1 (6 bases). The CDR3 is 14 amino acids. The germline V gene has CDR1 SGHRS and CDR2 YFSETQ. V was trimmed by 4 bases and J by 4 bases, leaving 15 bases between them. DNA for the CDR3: TGCGCCAGCAGCGACCGGGACAAGATTTACGAGCAGTACTTC. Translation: CASSDRDKIYEQYF. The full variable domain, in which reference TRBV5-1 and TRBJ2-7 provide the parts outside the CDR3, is KAGVTQTPRYLIKTRGQQVTLSCSPISGHRSVSWYQQTPGQGLQFLFEYFSETQRNKGNFPGRFSGRQFSNSRSEMNVSTLELGDSALYLCASSDRDKIYEQYFGPGTRLTVT.

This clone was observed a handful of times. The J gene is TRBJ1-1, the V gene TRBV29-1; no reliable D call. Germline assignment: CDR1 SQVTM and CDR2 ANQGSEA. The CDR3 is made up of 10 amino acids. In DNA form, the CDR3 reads TGCAGGGTCCGGGGCACTGAAGCTTTCTTT. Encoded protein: CRVRGTEAFF.

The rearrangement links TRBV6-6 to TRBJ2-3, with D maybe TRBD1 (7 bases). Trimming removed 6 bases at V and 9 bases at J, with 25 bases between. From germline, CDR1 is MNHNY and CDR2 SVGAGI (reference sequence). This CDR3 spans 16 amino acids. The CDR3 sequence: CASRVSAGQPKDTQYF. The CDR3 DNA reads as TGTGCCAGCAGGGTTAGTGCGGGACAGCCTAAGGACACGCAGTATTTT.